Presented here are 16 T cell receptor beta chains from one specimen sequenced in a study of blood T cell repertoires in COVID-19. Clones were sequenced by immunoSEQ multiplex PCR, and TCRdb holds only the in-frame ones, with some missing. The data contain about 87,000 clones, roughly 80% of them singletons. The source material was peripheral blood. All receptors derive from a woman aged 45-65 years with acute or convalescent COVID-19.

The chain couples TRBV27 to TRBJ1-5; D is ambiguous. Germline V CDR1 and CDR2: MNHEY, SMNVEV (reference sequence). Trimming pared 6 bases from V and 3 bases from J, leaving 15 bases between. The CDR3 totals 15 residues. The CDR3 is CASSSTGINNQPQHF. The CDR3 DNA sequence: TGTGCCAGCAGCTCTACCGGGATCAACAATCAGCCCCAGCATTTT.

CDR3 residues: CASSPESVYNSPLHF. The CDR3 region has the DNA TGTGCCAGCAGCCCCGAGTCTGTTTATAATTCACCCCTCCACTTT. The chain joins TRBV7-2 to TRBJ1-6; D not certain. The CDR3 is made up of 15 amino acids. Between the trimmed V and J ends, which lost 5 bases and 4 bases, there was a span of 12 bases. Germline CDR1 reads SGHTA; CDR2 reads FQGNSA.

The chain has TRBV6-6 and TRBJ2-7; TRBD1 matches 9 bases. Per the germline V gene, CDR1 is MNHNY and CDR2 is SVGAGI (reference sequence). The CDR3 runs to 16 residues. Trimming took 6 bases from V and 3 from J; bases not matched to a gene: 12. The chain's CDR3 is CASSQPGQGRYYEQYF. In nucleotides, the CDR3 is TGTGCCAGCAGCCAACCGGGACAGGGACGCTACTACGAGCAGTACTTC.

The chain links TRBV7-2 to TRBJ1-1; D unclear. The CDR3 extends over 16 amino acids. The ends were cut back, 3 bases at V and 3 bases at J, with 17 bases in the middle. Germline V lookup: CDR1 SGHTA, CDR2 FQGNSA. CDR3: CASSFLPGVGYTEAFF. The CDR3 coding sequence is TGTGCCAGCAGCTTCTTGCCCGGGGTTGGATACACTGAAGCTTTCTTT.

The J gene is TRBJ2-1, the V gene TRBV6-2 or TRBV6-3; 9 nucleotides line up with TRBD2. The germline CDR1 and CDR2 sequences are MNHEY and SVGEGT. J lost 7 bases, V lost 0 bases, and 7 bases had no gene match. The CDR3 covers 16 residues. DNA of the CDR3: TGTGCCAGCAGTTACTCGGGCGGGGGGGCCTTGAATGAGCAGTTCTTC. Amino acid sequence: CASSYSGGGALNEQFF.

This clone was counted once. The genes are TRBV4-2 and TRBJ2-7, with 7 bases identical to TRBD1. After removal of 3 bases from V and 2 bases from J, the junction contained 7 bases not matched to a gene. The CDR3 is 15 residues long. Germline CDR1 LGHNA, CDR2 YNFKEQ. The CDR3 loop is CASSQASTGTYEQYF. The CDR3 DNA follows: TGTGCCAGCAGCCAGGCCTCGACAGGGACCTACGAGCAGTACTTC.

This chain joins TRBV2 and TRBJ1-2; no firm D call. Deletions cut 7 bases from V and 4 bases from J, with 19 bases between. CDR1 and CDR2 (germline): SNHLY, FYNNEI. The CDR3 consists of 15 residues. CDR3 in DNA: TGTGCCAGCATTGGGTGGCCCCCTAGACTCTATGGCTACACCTTC. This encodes CASIGWPPRLYGYTF.

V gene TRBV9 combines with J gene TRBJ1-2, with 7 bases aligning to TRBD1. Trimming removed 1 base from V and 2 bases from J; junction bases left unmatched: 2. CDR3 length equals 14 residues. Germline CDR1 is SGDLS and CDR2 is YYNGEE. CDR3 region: CASSVIGGNYGYTF. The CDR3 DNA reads TGTGCCAGCAGCGTAATAGGGGGCAACTATGGCTACACCTTC.

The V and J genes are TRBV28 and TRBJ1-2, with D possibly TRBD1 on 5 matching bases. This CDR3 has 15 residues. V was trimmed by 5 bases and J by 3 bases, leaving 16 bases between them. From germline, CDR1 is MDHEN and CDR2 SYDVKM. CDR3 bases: TGTGCCAGCAGTCTAACAAAGACAGCTGACTATGGCTACACCTTC. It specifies CASSLTKTADYGYTF.

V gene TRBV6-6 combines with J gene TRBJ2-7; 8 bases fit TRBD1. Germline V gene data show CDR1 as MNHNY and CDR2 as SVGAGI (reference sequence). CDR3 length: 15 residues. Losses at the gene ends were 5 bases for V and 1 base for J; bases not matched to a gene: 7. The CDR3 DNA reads TGTGCCAGCAGTCCGGTCGGGACAGGTTCCTACGAGCAGTACTTC. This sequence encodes CASSPVGTGSYEQYF.

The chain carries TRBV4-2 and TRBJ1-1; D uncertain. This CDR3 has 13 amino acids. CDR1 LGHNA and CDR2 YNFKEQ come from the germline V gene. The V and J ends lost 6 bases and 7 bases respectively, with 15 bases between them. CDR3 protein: CASRLRLELEAFF. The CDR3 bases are TGTGCCAGCAGATTGAGACTGGAGCTTGAAGCTTTCTTT.

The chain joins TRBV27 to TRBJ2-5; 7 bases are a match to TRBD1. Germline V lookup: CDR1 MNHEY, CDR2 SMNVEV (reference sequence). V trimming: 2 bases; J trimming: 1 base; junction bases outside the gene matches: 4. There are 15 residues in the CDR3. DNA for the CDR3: TGTGCCAGCAGTTTACTGGGACAGATCCAAGAGACCCAGTACTTC. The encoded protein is CASSLLGQIQETQYF.

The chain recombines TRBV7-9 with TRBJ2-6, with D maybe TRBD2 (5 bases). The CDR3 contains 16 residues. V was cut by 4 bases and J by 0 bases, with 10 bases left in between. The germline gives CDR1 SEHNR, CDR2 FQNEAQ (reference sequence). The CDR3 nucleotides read TGTGCCAGCAGCTCGACTAACTACTCTGGGGCCAACGTCCTGACTTTC. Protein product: CASSSTNYSGANVLTF.

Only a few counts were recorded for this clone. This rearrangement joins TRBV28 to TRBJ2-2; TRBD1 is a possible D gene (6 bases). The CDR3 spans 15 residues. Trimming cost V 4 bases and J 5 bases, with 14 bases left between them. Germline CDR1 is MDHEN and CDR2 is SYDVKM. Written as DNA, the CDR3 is TGTGCCAGCAGTTCATACAGGGACCTTACCGGGGAGCTGTTTTTT. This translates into CASSSYRDLTGELFF.

Here the CDR3 reads CASSLGGISYEQYF. The CDR3 DNA sequence: TGTGCCAGCAGTTTAGGCGGAATCTCCTACGAGCAGTACTTC. The gene calls are TRBV28 and TRBJ2-7; D not resolved. Germline loops: CDR1 MDHEN, CDR2 SYDVKM. Trimming shortened V by 2 bases and J by 0 bases, and 8 bases separated the two germline ends. The CDR3 has 14 residues.

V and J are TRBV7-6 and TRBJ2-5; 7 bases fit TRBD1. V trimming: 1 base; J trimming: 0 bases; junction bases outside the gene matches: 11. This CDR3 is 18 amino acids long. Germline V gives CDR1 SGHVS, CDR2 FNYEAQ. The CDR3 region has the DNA TGTGCCAGCAGCTTAGGGCATAGACAGGGCTCGTACCAAGAGACCCAGTACTTC. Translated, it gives CASSLGHRQGSYQETQYF.